These T cell receptor beta chains were read from a single sample in a study of monozygotic twins with cystic fibrosis. TCRdb's table, derived via immunoSEQ multiplex PCR, lists solely in-frame clones and lacks some. The sample lists around 15,000 clones; more than 80% were seen once. Material for sequencing was blood. These TCRs come from a boy younger than 18 with cystic fibrosis. Each CDR3 is given with its conserved first and last residue. The D gene is left open where the match is weak. The size entry is marked missing in some rows and otherwise reads once, few, many or a size class.

>NA|TRBJ1-2|NA|TRBV5-1
CASSSTLGYTF
TGCGCCAGCAGCTCAACCCTTGGCTACACCTTC
>NA|TRBJ1-5|NA|TRBV11-2
CASSLGGVSNQPQHF
TGTGCCAGCAGCTTAGGAGGGGTTAGCAATCAGCCCCAGCATTTT
>NA|TRBJ1-4|NA|TRBV15
CATSRGGLGKEKLFF
TGTGCCACCAGCAGAGGAGGGTTGGGAAAAGAAAAACTGTTTTTT
>NA|TRBJ2-1|NA|TRBV4-1
CASSRQENNEQFF
TGCGCCAGCAGCCGACAGGAGAACAATGAGCAGTTCTTC
>TRBD1|TRBJ1-1|NA|TRBV7-3
CASSPRTGGGSEAFF
TGTGCCAGCAGCCCCCGGACAGGGGGCGGGTCTGAAGCTTTCTTT
>NA|TRBJ1-2|NA|TRBV21-1
CASSKQTATF
TGTGCCAGCAGCAAACAAACAGCCACCTTC
>NA|TRBJ2-2|NA|TRBV10-2
CASRALVTGELFF
TGCGCCAGCAGGGCATTGGTCACCGGGGAGCTGTTTTTT
>NA|TRBJ2-7|NA|TRBV4-1
CASSQLTGGTYEQYF
TGCGCCAGCAGCCAACTGACAGGTGGGACCTACGAGCAGTACTTC
>NA|TRBJ1-5|NA|TRBV19
CASSPQGGDQPQHF
TGTGCCAGTAGCCCACAGGGAGGGGATCAGCCCCAGCATTTT
>NA|TRBJ2-7|NA|TRBV10-3
CAISEFWSAGTYEQYF
TGTGCCATCAGTGAATTCTGGTCGGCAGGAACTTACGAGCAGTACTTC
>NA|TRBJ1-1|NA|TRBV21-1
CASSKQAELNTEAFF
TGTGCCAGCAGCAAGCAGGCCGAATTAAACACTGAAGCTTTCTTT
>TRBD1|TRBJ2-7|NA|TRBV6-1
CASSAQTGARYEQYF
TGTGCCAGCAGTGCCCAGACAGGGGCCCGCTACGAGCAGTACTTC
>TRBD1|TRBJ2-7|NA|TRBV19
CASSIVGTGSYEQYF
TGTGCCAGTAGTATAGTCGGGACAGGGTCGTACGAGCAGTACTTC
>NA|TRBJ2-7|NA|TRBV28
CASRHRGGSYEQYF
TGTGCCAGCAGACACAGGGGAGGCTCCTACGAGCAGTACTTC
>NA|TRBJ1-2|NA|TRBV9
CASSVAGRADGYTF
TGTGCCAGCAGCGTAGCCGGGAGGGCGGATGGCTACACCTTC
>NA|TRBJ1-2|NA|TRBV2
CASSRQTNYGYTF
TGTGCCAGCAGCCGACAGACTAACTATGGCTACACCTTC
>NA|TRBJ2-3|NA|TRBV7-2
CASSKLGGTDTQYF
TGTGCCAGCAGCAAGTTGGGAGGCACAGATACGCAGTATTTT
>NA|TRBJ2-2|NA|TRBV7-8
CASSIPVGDPNTGELFF
TGTGCCAGCAGCATCCCAGTAGGGGACCCGAACACCGGGGAGCTGTTTTTT
>TRBD2|TRBJ2-1|NA|TRBV7-3
CASSPVAGGYNEQFF
TGTGCCAGCAGCCCAGTAGCGGGGGGTTACAATGAGCAGTTCTTC
>NA|TRBJ2-5|NA|TRBV4-1
CASSQNRETQYF
TGCGCCAGCAGCCAAAATCGTGAGACCCAGTACTTC
>NA|TRBJ1-1|NA|TRBV29-1
CSVVVWSDNEAFF
TGCAGCGTTGTCGTTTGGTCAGATAATGAAGCTTTCTTT
>NA|TRBJ1-2|once|TRBV28
CASRVGTSSYGYTF
TGTGCCAGCAGAGTAGGGACTTCTAGCTATGGCTACACCTTC
>NA|TRBJ1-2|NA|TRBV14
CASSQGPLLNYGYTF
TGTGCCAGCAGCCAAGGACCGCTACTAAACTATGGCTACACCTTC
>TRBD1|TRBJ1-3|once|TRBV10-2
CASSGGTDGNTIYF
TGCGCCAGCAGTGGGGGGACAGATGGAAACACCATATATTTT
>TRBD2|TRBJ2-5|few|TRBV6-1
CASSELAGGQETQYF
TGTGCCAGCAGTGAACTAGCGGGGGGGCAAGAGACCCAGTACTTC
>NA|TRBJ2-5|NA|TRBV19
CASSPRTDSQETQYF
TGTGCCAGTAGTCCCCGGACAGACTCCCAAGAGACCCAGTACTTC
>NA|TRBJ1-5|NA|TRBV28
CASSLYPDSYNQPQHF
TGTGCCAGCAGCTTATACCCAGACAGTTACAATCAGCCCCAGCATTTT
>NA|TRBJ2-2|NA|TRBV11-2
CASSLDYPTGELFF
TGTGCCAGCAGCTTGGACTACCCTACCGGGGAGCTGTTTTTT
>TRBD1|TRBJ2-3|NA|TRBV18
CASSRDRAADTQYF
TGTGCCAGCTCAAGGGACAGGGCCGCAGATACGCAGTATTTT
>NA|TRBJ1-1|NA|TRBV5-1
CASSGTEYTEAFF
TGCGCCAGCAGTGGTACAGAATACACTGAAGCTTTCTTT
>NA|TRBJ1-1|NA|TRBV13
CASSLRQVGDTEAFF
TGTGCCAGCAGCCTTAGACAGGTTGGGGACACTGAAGCTTTCTTT
>TRBD2|TRBJ2-5|NA|TRBV7-2
CASSEGLAGAPTQETQYF
TGTGCCAGCAGCGAGGGACTAGCGGGGGCGCCAACCCAAGAGACCCAGTACTTC
>TRBD2|TRBJ2-3|NA|TRBV30
CAWGGLAGDTQYF
TGTGCCTGGGGGGGACTAGCGGGAGATACGCAGTATTTT
>TRBD2|TRBJ2-7|NA|TRBV2
CASSEARGRFYEQYF
TGTGCCAGCAGTGAAGCGCGGGGGAGATTCTACGAGCAGTACTTC
>NA|TRBJ1-1|NA|TRBV11-2
CASSLESQGMNTEAFF
TGTGCCAGCAGCTTAGAGTCACAGGGAATGAACACTGAAGCTTTCTTT
>NA|TRBJ1-4|NA|TRBV4-1
CASSQPRQHEKLFF
TGCGCCAGCAGCCAACCTCGACAGCATGAAAAACTGTTTTTT
>NA|TRBJ1-3|NA|TRBV5-1
CASSFTGEAGNTIYF
TGCGCCAGCAGCTTTACCGGGGAGGCTGGAAACACCATATATTTT
>TRBD1|TRBJ1-2|NA|TRBV2
CASSERGPSANYGYTF
TGTGCCAGCAGTGAGAGGGGGCCGAGTGCTAACTATGGCTACACCTTC
>NA|TRBJ2-2|NA|TRBV5-1
CASSLRDFLSHTGELFF
TGCGCCAGCAGCCTCCGGGACTTTCTTTCTCACACCGGGGAGCTGTTTTTT
>TRBD1|TRBJ1-4|NA|TRBV10-2
CASSKGQGLYEKLFF
TGCGCCAGCAGTAAGGGACAGGGTCTCTATGAAAAACTGTTTTTT
>NA|TRBJ1-6|NA|TRBV19
CASSIDLLNSPLHF
TGTGCCAGTAGTATAGATTTACTCAATTCACCCCTCCACTTT
>TRBD2|TRBJ2-1|NA|TRBV25-1
CASSRYSGTSQGNEQFF
TGTGCCAGCAGTCGATACTCCGGGACTAGTCAGGGTAATGAGCAGTTCTTC
>NA|TRBJ2-3|NA|TRBV27
CASRLWAADTQYF
TGTGCCAGCAGATTATGGGCTGCAGATACGCAGTATTTT
>NA|TRBJ2-7|NA|TRBV2
CASSTGSVKFSYEQYF
TGTGCCAGCTCCACCGGGAGTGTGAAATTCTCCTACGAGCAGTACTTC
>NA|TRBJ1-2|NA|TRBV28
CASSLRWAGTYGYTF
TGTGCCAGCAGTTTAAGGTGGGCAGGGACTTATGGCTACACCTTC
>NA|TRBJ2-1|few|TRBV6-5
CATQDGRLGNDEQFF
TGTGCCACCCAGGACGGGAGACTAGGAAACGATGAGCAGTTCTTC
>NA|TRBJ1-5|NA|TRBV4-2
CASSQEGQSLNQPQHF
TGTGCCAGCAGCCAAGAAGGGCAGAGCCTCAATCAGCCCCAGCATTTT
>NA|TRBJ2-1|NA|TRBV10-3
CAISGQYNEQFF
TGTGCCATCAGTGGGCAGTACAATGAGCAGTTCTTC
>TRBD1|TRBJ2-1|NA|TRBV5-1
CASRGTGDNEQFF
TGCGCCAGCAGGGGGACAGGGGACAATGAGCAGTTCTTC
>NA|TRBJ1-1|once|TRBV7-8
CASSLESVNTEAFF
TGTGCCAGCAGCTTAGAATCAGTGAACACTGAAGCTTTCTTT
>TRBD1|TRBJ2-7|NA|TRBV25-1
CASSEYHGQGIYEQYF
TGTGCCAGCAGTGAATACCATGGACAGGGAATATACGAGCAGTACTTC
>NA|TRBJ2-7|NA|TRBV2
CASSDDHTLYEQYF
TGTGCCAGCAGTGACGACCATACCCTCTACGAGCAGTACTTC
>NA|TRBJ2-1|NA|TRBV30
CAWSKFRFEFF
TGTGCCTGGAGTAAGTTCCGATTTGAGTTCTTC
>NA|TRBJ2-7|NA|TRBV18
CASSPGGGHEQYF
TGTGCCAGCTCACCAGGGGGCGGGCACGAGCAGTACTTC
>TRBD1|TRBJ1-6|NA|TRBV7-8
CASSYDRVTYNSPLHF
TGTGCCAGCAGTTATGACAGGGTCACCTATAATTCACCCCTCCACTTT